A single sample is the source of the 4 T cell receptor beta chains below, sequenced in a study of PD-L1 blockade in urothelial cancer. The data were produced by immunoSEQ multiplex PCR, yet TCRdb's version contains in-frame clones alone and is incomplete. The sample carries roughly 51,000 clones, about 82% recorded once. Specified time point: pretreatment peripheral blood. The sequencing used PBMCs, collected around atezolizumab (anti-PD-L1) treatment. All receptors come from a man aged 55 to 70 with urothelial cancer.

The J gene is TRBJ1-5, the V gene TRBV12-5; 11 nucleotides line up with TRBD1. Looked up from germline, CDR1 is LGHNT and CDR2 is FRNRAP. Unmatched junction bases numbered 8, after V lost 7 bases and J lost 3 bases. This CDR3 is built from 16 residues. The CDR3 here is CASASRTGGPNQPQHF. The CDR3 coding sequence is TGTGCTAGTGCCTCCCGGACAGGGGGCCCCAATCAGCCCCAGCATTTT.

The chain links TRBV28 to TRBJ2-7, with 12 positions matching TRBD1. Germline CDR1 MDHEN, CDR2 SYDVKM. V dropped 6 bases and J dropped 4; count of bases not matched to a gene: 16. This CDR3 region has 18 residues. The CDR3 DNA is TGTGCCAGCAGGCCCGGGACAGGGGGCTTCGTGAGTCGGTACGAGCAGTACTTC. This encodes CASRPGTGGFVSRYEQYF.

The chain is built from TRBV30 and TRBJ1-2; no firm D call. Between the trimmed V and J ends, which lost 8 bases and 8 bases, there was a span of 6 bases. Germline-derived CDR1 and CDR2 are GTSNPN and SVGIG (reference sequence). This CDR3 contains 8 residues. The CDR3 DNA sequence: TGTGCCCTGGGCGGCTACACCTTC. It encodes CALGGYTF.

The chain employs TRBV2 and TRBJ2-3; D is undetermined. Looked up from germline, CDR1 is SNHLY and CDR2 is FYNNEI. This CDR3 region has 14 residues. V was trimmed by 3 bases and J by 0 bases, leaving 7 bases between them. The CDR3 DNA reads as TGTGCCAGCAGTGACCCCACTAGCACAGATACGCAGTATTTT. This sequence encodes CASSDPTSTDTQYF.